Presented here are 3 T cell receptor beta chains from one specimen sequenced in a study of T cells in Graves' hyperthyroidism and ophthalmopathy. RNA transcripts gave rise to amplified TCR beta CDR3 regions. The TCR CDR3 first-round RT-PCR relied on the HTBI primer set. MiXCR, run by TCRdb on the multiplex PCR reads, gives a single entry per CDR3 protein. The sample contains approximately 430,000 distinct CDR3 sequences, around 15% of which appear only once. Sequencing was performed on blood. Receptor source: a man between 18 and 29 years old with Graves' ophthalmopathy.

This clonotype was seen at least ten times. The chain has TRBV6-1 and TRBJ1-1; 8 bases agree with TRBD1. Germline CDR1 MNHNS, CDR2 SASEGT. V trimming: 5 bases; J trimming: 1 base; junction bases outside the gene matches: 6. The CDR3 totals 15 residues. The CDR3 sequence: CASSWSTGGNTEAFF. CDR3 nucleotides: TGTGCCAGCAGTTGGTCCACAGGGGGGAACACTGAAGCTTTCTTT.

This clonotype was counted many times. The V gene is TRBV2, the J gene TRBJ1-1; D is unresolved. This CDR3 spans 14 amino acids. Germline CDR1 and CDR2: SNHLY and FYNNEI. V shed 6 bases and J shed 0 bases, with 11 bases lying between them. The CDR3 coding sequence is TGTGCCAGCAGGTCAAAAGTCATGAACACTGAAGCTTTCTTT. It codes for CASRSKVMNTEAFF.

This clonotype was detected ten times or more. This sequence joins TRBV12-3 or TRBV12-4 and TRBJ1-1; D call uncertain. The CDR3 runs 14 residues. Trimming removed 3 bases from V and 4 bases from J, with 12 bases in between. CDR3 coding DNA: TGTGCCAGCAGTTTTTTGGCGGAGGGCACTGAAGCTTTCTTT. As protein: CASSFLAEGTEAFF.